This is a list of T cell receptor beta chains from one sample in a study of cytomegalovirus exposure and HLA in healthy donors. Profiled with immunoSEQ multiplex PCR; TCRdb holds only in-frame clones, not every one. The table lists fewer than 200,000 clones, 60% to 85% of them singletons, with about 0.69% in the top ten. Sequenced material: PBMCs. The receptors derive from a female donor in good health and CMV-seronegative. The CDR3 runs from the conserved cysteine through the conserved F or W. Fields, in order: J gene, V gene, D gene, clone size, CDR3 DNA, CDR3 protein. D genes are given only for firm matches. Where a row states a size, it is once, few, many or the class of an expanded clone; other rows omit it.

>TRBJ2-1|TRBV5-1|-|-
TGCGCCAGCAGCTTGGAGGCGGGGGCCGTCTACAATGAGCAGTTCTTC
CASSLEAGAVYNEQFF
>TRBJ2-3|TRBV9|-|-
TGTGCCAGCAGCGTAGTTAGCGGCACAGATACGCAGTATTTT
CASSVVSGTDTQYF
>TRBJ2-5|TRBV4-1|TRBD2|few
TGCGCCAGCAGCCAAAGCCCAGCTAGCGGGACCCAAGAGACCCAGTACTTC
CASSQSPASGTQETQYF
>TRBJ2-7|TRBV7-2|-|once
TGTGCCAGCAGCTTAGAGGTCCAAGCGGCCTACGAGCAGTACTTC
CASSLEVQAAYEQYF
>TRBJ2-2|TRBV7-9|TRBD2|-
TGTGCCAGCAGCGTGCGGAGCGGGGGTACCGGGGAGCTGTTTTTT
CASSVRSGGTGELFF
>TRBJ2-1|TRBV19|TRBD2|-
TGTGCCAGTAGTTGGACTAGCGGGGGGGCTTATGAGCAGTTCTTC
CASSWTSGGAYEQFF
>TRBJ2-7|TRBV4-3|-|once
TGCGCCAGCAGCCAAGTCCACGCGGGGGCGGGGGAGCAGTACTTC
CASSQVHAGAGEQYF
>TRBJ2-7|TRBV6-6|TRBD1|-
TGTGCCAGCAGCTTCTCGGACAGGGGTGGCTACGAGCAGTACTTC
CASSFSDRGGYEQYF
>TRBJ2-3|TRBV5-1|-|-
TGCGCCAGCAGCCCCTTGGACCCGCAGGGTACGCAGTATTTT
CASSPLDPQGTQYF
>TRBJ2-7|TRBV6-4|-|once
TGTGCCAGCAGTGACTACGACCCGGGACTCTCCTACGAGCAGTACTTC
CASSDYDPGLSYEQYF
>TRBJ1-2|TRBV7-8|-|-
TGTGCCAGCAGCTCGTGGGACGGGGGGTTCTATGGCTACACCTTC
CASSSWDGGFYGYTF
>TRBJ1-4|TRBV18|-|-
TGTGCCAGCTCACCCTTCTCCGAAAAACTGTTTTTT
CASSPFSEKLFF
>TRBJ2-1|TRBV5-1|TRBD2|-
TGCGCCAGCAGCTTGGCCGCGGCTAGCGGGAGTTTTGAGCAGTTCTTC
CASSLAAASGSFEQFF
>TRBJ2-4|TRBV4-3|-|once
TGCGCCAGCAGCCAAGGTCCCTCCAAAGGGGATTCCATTCAGTACTTC
CASSQGPSKGDSIQYF
>TRBJ2-7|TRBV28|-|-
TGTGCCAGCAGTTTCCTTAAACAGGGCCCCTACGAGCAGTACTTC
CASSFLKQGPYEQYF
>TRBJ1-1|TRBV6-5|-|-
TGTGCCAGCAGTTACGGAGGGATCAACACTGAAGCTTTCTTT
CASSYGGINTEAFF
>TRBJ2-7|TRBV28|-|-
TGTGCCAGCTACAAACCTCCCTACGAGCAGTACTTC
CASYKPPYEQYF
>TRBJ2-5|TRBV18|TRBD1|-
TGTGCCAGCTCACTCGGACAGGGCCTAGGGGAGACCCAGTACTTC
CASSLGQGLGETQYF
>TRBJ2-4|TRBV25-1|TRBD2|few
TGTGCCAGCAGAGGACTAGCTGAACAGTACTTC
CASRGLAEQYF
>TRBJ2-5|TRBV28|-|-
TGTGCCAGCAGGGCCCCAGGGTACCAAGAGACCCAGTACTTC
CASRAPGYQETQYF
>TRBJ2-2|TRBV6-4|TRBD2|few
TGTGCCAGCAGTGAAGCTAGCGGGGTTTCTAGCACCGGGGAGCTGTTTTTT
CASSEASGVSSTGELFF
>TRBJ2-7|TRBV13|-|-
TGTGCCAGCAGCCATACAACGAGGAACAGGGCGTACCACGAGCAGTACTTC
CASSHTTRNRAYHEQYF
>TRBJ2-7|TRBV27|TRBD2|-
TGTGCCAGCAGTTCCCGACTAGCGGCGACCTACGAGCAGTACTTC
CASSSRLAATYEQYF
>TRBJ1-2|TRBV6-1|-|few
TGTGCCAGCAGTGAAAGCCCGCAACCTAACTATGGCTACACCTTC
CASSESPQPNYGYTF
>TRBJ1-5|TRBV28|-|-
TGTGCCAGCAGTTTTTTAAATCAGCCCCAGCATTTT
CASSFLNQPQHF
>TRBJ2-1|TRBV9|TRBD1|-
TGTGCCAGCGGTAAAGGGACAGCCTACAATGAGCAGTTCTTC
CASGKGTAYNEQFF
>TRBJ1-2|TRBV19|-|-
TGTGCCAGTAGTATCCAGACATTAAACTATGGCTACACCTTC
CASSIQTLNYGYTF
>TRBJ1-2|TRBV6-5|-|few
TGTGCCAGCAAAAAGGGTGCGGGAAGATACTATGGCTACACCTTC
CASKKGAGRYYGYTF
>TRBJ2-7|TRBV5-1|-|once
TGCGCCAGCAGCGATCGGAAGGACAACTCCTACGAGCAGTACTTC
CASSDRKDNSYEQYF
>TRBJ2-7|TRBV5-1|TRBD1|-
TGCGCCAGCAGCTTGGAAGGACAGGGGGTGTTAAGGGGGTACGAGCAGTACTTC
CASSLEGQGVLRGYEQYF
>TRBJ2-7|TRBV7-3|TRBD2|once
TGTGCCAGCAGCTTCGGCGGGGGGGCCGGGCAGTACTTC
CASSFGGGAGQYF
>TRBJ2-3|TRBV6-8|TRBD2|-
TGTGCCAGCCGAGGGACTAGCGGGAGAAGAGATACGCAGTATTTT
CASRGTSGRRDTQYF
>TRBJ2-2|TRBV11-2|TRBD1|-
TGTGCCAGCAGCCCCGGGACAGGGGGTTACGGGGAGCTGTTTTTT
CASSPGTGGYGELFF
>TRBJ2-1|TRBV5-1|-|-
TGCGCCAGCACCCAGTGGGGCCAGGACAATGAGCAGTTCTTC
CASTQWGQDNEQFF
>TRBJ2-3|TRBV5-1|TRBD1|-
TGCGCCAGCAGCATGGGACAGACCACAGATACGCAGTATTTT
CASSMGQTTDTQYF
>TRBJ2-3|TRBV15|TRBD2|-
TGTGCCAGTTTTACCGTTAGCGGGAGGCCCACAGATACGCAGTATTTT
CASFTVSGRPTDTQYF
>TRBJ1-4|TRBV11-3|TRBD1|once
TGTGCCAGCAGCCACGGGACAGGGGTTGAAAAACTGTTTTTT
CASSHGTGVEKLFF
>TRBJ2-1|TRBV2|TRBD1|-
TGTGCCAGCCGGTTTTGGATGGGACAGGGGATTGGGGAGCAGTTCTTC
CASRFWMGQGIGEQFF
>TRBJ2-7|TRBV9|TRBD2|once
TGTGCCAGCAGCCCTAACAGCGGGAGCACCTACGAGCAGTACTTC
CASSPNSGSTYEQYF